This T cell receptor beta chain was found in a study of Ad26.COV2.S vaccination and SARS-CoV-2 variants (dated by TCRdb to about 2021). Study-level background: Donors in the vaccine arm were drawn from COV1001, a multicentre, randomized, double-blind, placebo-controlled phase I-IIa trial testing Ad26.COV2.S in healthy adults. Dosing of Ad26.COV2.S was intramuscular, at either 5x10^10 or 1x10^11 viral particles, delivered as one shot or as two shots spaced 56 days apart. TCRbeta repertoire sequencing served as the tool for gauging how specific and how broad the SARS-CoV-2-reactive T cell receptors were following Ad26.COV2.S vaccination. A total of around 32 samples were included in the TCR-sequenced set, comprising roughly 19 Ad26.COV2.S vaccine recipients, 5 placebo recipients and 8 SARS-CoV-2 convalescent individuals. Trial participants were randomized into five groups of five, in which low-dose or high-dose Ad26.COV2.S was given once or twice, or placebo was given on both occasions. Investigators remained blinded to trial group allocation during experiments and outcome assessment.

This clone has just one count. It lacks a known antigen. No base quality values were provided; no much bigger clone lies one nucleotide off. Taken from the germline V gene, the CDR1 and CDR2 loops are MNHEY and SVGEGT. The junction carries 12 bases between V and J, which are trimmed by 6 bases and 4 bases respectively. The CDR3 holds 13 amino acids from the cysteine to the phenylalanine. This entry keeps only the CDR3 DNA: 39 bases, framed from base 1. The immunoSEQ Assay was used to sequence TCRbeta CDR3 regions. After extraction, genomic DNA underwent amplification by bias-controlled multiplex PCR, followed by high-throughput sequencing. As for how the authors treated the data: Collapsing and filtering of sequences were performed to quantify the absolute abundance of each unique TCRbeta CDR3 region. T cell fraction was estimated by normalizing TCRbeta template counts to usable DNA, with usable DNA measured through amplification of reference genes found in all nucleated cells. Repertoire TCRs were annotated as SARS-CoV-2-specific when V gene, CDR3 amino acid sequence and J gene were exactly matched to a known reactive TCR set. The reference SARS-CoV-2 TCR set was derived from MIRA and filtered for enrichment in COVID-19-positive ImmuneCODE repertoires, a step that removed public or cross-reactive TCRs. Using the MIRA antigens, annotated TCRs were further analysed by specific ORF or by position within an ORF. Depth was the summed frequency of annotated unique rearrangements, while breadth was defined as annotated unique rearrangements over total unique productive rearrangements. Group comparisons of TCR breadth used two-sided Wilcoxon rank-sum tests. TCRdb took over this immuneACCESS table, retaining in-frame rearrangements with V and J assigned. Such tables are incomplete; in checked studies, under half of the missing clones stem from an unresolved V gene, and the remainder is unexplained. That table is the source of V, J and clone size, and D and trimming were worked out from the DNA. In all, the sample holds roughly 300,000 clones, and around nine tenths of those were seen once. The ten largest account for under 6% of the sample.

The study at large found these results: After vaccination, substantial breadth of spike-specific CD8+ and CD4+ T cell responses was reported. According to the authors, total T cell responses may have been underestimated by the TCR breadth and depth analyses. Compared with placebo recipients, Ad26.COV2.S recipients showed higher spike-specific TCR breadth (P = 0.0014). Comparing responses between vaccine doses or regimens was not something the study was powered to do. Vaccine and placebo recipients had similar non-spike TCR breadth, a finding consistent with the vaccine containing only spike.

The sample's treatment or condition label is to be understood as: around 19 received Ad26.COV2.S at low or high dose, single or two shots; 5 received placebo; per-sample allocation not given. For vaccine and placebo recipients, the sequenced repertoires came from samples collected on day 63 after the first injection. In Cohort 1b, roughly 25 adults aged 18-55 years were enrolled at a single site in Boston, USA, between 29 July and 7 August 2020. Ad26.COV2.S was a replication-incompetent adenovirus type 26 vector expressing a prefusion-stabilized SARS-CoV-2 spike protein from the original Wuhan strain.

The sequence joins TRBV6-2 or TRBV6-3 to TRBJ1-2, with TRBD1 perhaps the D gene, on 6 matching bases. This TCR derives from a person aged 18-60 years who received the Ad26.COV2.S COVID-19 vaccine or a placebo. Sequences were derived from peripheral blood, sampled in a trial of Ad26.COV2.S vaccine versus placebo. The CDR3 reads CASSQGTVYGYTF. The DNA reads TGTGCCAGCAGCCAGGGGACCGTCTATGGCTACACCTTC.